The present T cell receptor (beta chain) was sequenced within a study of cytomegalovirus exposure and HLA in healthy donors. Looking at the study overall: According to later analysis, the same platform produced the 120 validation and several hundred first-cohort repertoires. Study conclusions and caveats: Altogether, about 160 TCR beta chains were recorded as cytomegalovirus-associated. In vitro data verified a few CMV-associated chains as specific for CMV antigens.

On this clone: Its target is not known.

Only in-frame clones appear in the TCRdb table, and some are missing; sequencing was by immunoSEQ multiplex PCR. The data show around 120,000 clones, around 87% seen once. CDR3 length: 11 amino acids. V was pared by 4 bases and J by 16 bases, with 11 bases between. The germline CDR1 and CDR2 sequences are MGHRA and YSYEKL. A 120-subject validation cohort, separate from the roughly 700-subject first cohort, supplied the donors. The V gene is TRBV4-1, the J gene TRBJ1-6; a weak D match, TRBD1 (6 bases). Sequenced: PBMCs. This receptor was obtained from a woman between 18 and 29 years old in good health and CMV-seropositive. CDR3 coding DNA: TGCGCCAGCAGCCCTCCAGGGGTTCTCCACTTT. Translation: CASSPPGVLHF.